What follows are 10 T cell receptor beta chains derived from one specimen sequenced in a study of blood T cell repertoires in COVID-19. TCRdb's copy holds only in-frame clones and misses some; the assay was immunoSEQ multiplex PCR. The sample carries around 300,000 clones, about 85% recorded once. The sequenced sample consisted of peripheral blood. The origin of the receptors is a human donor in a cohort sampled during active COVID-19.

The chain combines TRBV10-2 with TRBJ2-1, with unresolved D. Germline V gene lookup returns CDR1 WSHSY and CDR2 SAAADI. The CDR3 runs to 10 residues. The V end was cut by 8 bases, the J end by 5 bases, with 4 bases between. CDR3 bases: TGCGCCAGCCGGGACAATGAGCAGTTCTTC. Translated: CASRDNEQFF.

CDR3 in amino acids: CASEKQVQSTEAFF. Written as DNA, the CDR3 is TGTGCCAGCGAGAAACAGGTTCAGTCCACTGAAGCTTTCTTT. This rearrangement joins TRBV2 to TRBJ1-1; D might be TRBD1 (5 bases). CDR1 is SNHLY and CDR2 is FYNNEI in the germline V gene. Trimming removed 8 bases at V and 4 bases at J, with 17 bases between. The CDR3 loop spans 14 amino acids.

V gene TRBV4-3 combines with J gene TRBJ2-6; D uncertain. Germline CDR1 LGHNA, CDR2 YSLEER. The CDR3 extends over 14 amino acids. Trimming removed 5 bases from V and 3 bases from J, with 8 bases in between. DNA of the CDR3: TGCGCCAGCAGCACGAGCGTTGGGGCCAACGTCCTGACTTTC. It translates to CASSTSVGANVLTF.

CDR3 loop: CASSLTNRDGELFF. Here the CDR3 DNA reads TGTGCCAGCAGCTTAACGAACAGGGACGGGGAGCTGTTTTTT. The chain has TRBV7-9 and TRBJ2-2; D perhaps matches TRBD1 (6 bases). Germline V CDR1 and CDR2: SEHNR, FQNEAQ (reference sequence). The CDR3 runs 14 residues. Trimming left V 2 bases short and J 7 bases short, with 11 bases between.

This chain uses TRBV9 with TRBJ2-1, with 7 bases matching TRBD2. CDR3 size: 16 residues. Germline assignment: CDR1 SGDLS and CDR2 YYNGEE. The ends lost 3 bases at V and 4 bases at J; junction bases unmatched: 10. As DNA, the CDR3 is TGTGCCAGCAGCGCCCACCTGGGCGGGAGTTACAATGAGCAGTTCTTC. Its translation: CASSAHLGGSYNEQFF.

This chain uses TRBV27 with TRBJ2-1; 10 bases match TRBD2. The CDR3 has 16 residues. Losses at the gene ends were 5 bases for V and 0 bases for J; bases not matched to a gene: 4. From germline, CDR1 is MNHEY and CDR2 SMNVEV (reference sequence). In DNA, the CDR3 is TGTGCCAGCAGTGCTAGCGGGGGAAGCTCCTACAATGAGCAGTTCTTC. Residues: CASSASGGSSYNEQFF.

This clone was counted a few times. V usage is TRBV9 and J usage is TRBJ2-5; D possibly corresponds to TRBD2 (6 bases). There are 14 residues in the CDR3. Germline V gives CDR1 SGDLS, CDR2 YYNGEE. V lost 3 bases and J 5 bases, leaving 14 bases between the germline ends. The CDR3 sequence is CASSGGGPSETQYF. As DNA, the CDR3 is TGTGCCAGCAGCGGTGGAGGGCCTAGCGAGACCCAGTACTTC.

This chain uses TRBV6-1 with TRBJ1-1, with D possibly being TRBD1 (5 bases). Germline V gives CDR1 MNHNS, CDR2 SASEGT. V lost 0 bases and J 11 bases, leaving 10 bases between the germline ends. There are 12 residues in the CDR3. The CDR3 spells CASSEAGTRAFF. CDR3 coding DNA: TGTGCCAGCAGTGAAGCCGGGACTCGGGCTTTCTTT.

The chain recombines TRBV7-3 with TRBJ2-1; 8 bases agree with TRBD2. This CDR3 has 16 amino acids. V dropped 8 bases and J dropped 4; count of bases not matched to a gene: 13. The germline V gene encodes CDR1 SGHTA and CDR2 FQGTGA. The CDR3 region is CASPIKGGLGYNEQFF. Written as DNA, the CDR3 is TGTGCCAGCCCAATCAAGGGGGGACTAGGATACAATGAGCAGTTCTTC.

The genes are TRBV18 and TRBJ2-1; tentatively, D is TRBD2 (6 bases). The CDR3 covers 16 residues. V was clipped by 3 bases and J by 8 bases, with 20 bases between them. Looked up from germline, CDR1 is KGHSH and CDR2 is LQKENI. In nucleotides, the CDR3 is TGTGCCAGCTCACCTTCCTTAGCGGCCAGAGTCGATGAGCAGTTCTTC. It translates to CASSPSLAARVDEQFF.